What follows is one TCR beta chain and its context. No cognate antigen has been identified for it. The record has no base qualities; no much larger clone is one base away. This entry belongs to a study of T cell responses to AZD1222 COVID-19 vaccine (dated by TCRdb to the early 2020s). For the study in its entirety: Because spike-specific TCR depth and breadth did not differ between the two schedules, AZD1222 recipients who got a second dose at roughly 4 weeks were pooled with those who got a second dose at roughly 12 weeks. TCR sequencing was performed for some 250 trial participants, of whom roughly 200 were given two doses of AZD1222 and around 25 were given two doses of MenACWY control vaccine. Trial participants were enrolled into age subgroups of 18-55, 56-69 and 70-plus years, which contained 148, 28 and 57 TCR-sequenced participants, respectively.

The time point tag for this specimen amounts to: baseline before first vaccination. The vaccinee samples were drawn from two UK trials, COV001 and COV002, one of which was a single-blind randomized controlled phase 2/3 trial testing AZD1222 (ChAdOx1 nCoV-19) in healthy adults. For TCRbeta chain sequencing, PBMC samples were collected from trial participants at day 0 and at day 28 after the second dose. Study-wide conclusions, independent of this receptor: Conclusions about previously exposed vaccinees are limited because only 6 or 7 AZD1222 recipients were SARS-CoV-2 seropositive at baseline. Nearly half of unique spike-specific TCRs reportedly recognized epitopes outside regions mutated in the B.1.351 and B.1.1.7 variants. Participants were mostly white British and included more females than males, and it was suggested by the authors that clonal diversity may have been underestimated. A significant rise in spike-specific TCR breadth and depth was observed after two AZD1222 doses relative to day 0 and relative to MenACWY recipients. The 56-69-year group was small, and its depth increase did not reach significance, likely because of low power. No day 14 peak-response samples were available, so repertoires were characterized only after the peak T cell response. Vaccine-associated CD4 TCRs spanned the whole spike protein, with dominant responses in regions 160-218 and 743-854.

The CDR3 regions of human TCRbeta chains were analyzed by immunosequencing. In the paper's pipeline: Repertoire TCRs were checked for matches against a reference library of SARS-CoV-2-specific TCRs that had been generated using the MIRA antigen-specificity platform. Breadth was defined as the fraction of unique TCRs that were SARS-CoV-2-associated, and depth was defined as the fraction of total T cells that were SARS-CoV-2-associated. Using the MIRA data, each spike-specific TCR was assigned both to the spike region to which the TCR was reactive and to a CD4 or CD8 class. Log10-transformed breadth and depth values were compared by one-way ANOVA with Sidak's multiple comparisons tests. The immuneACCESS repertoire file appears here via TCRdb, limited to in-frame rearrangements. These files lack a portion of the clones; in checked studies, under half of the deficit traces to unresolved V genes, and the cause of the others is not known. That table furnishes V, J and clone size, whereas the DNA furnished D and trimming. A total of some 100,000 clones appear in this sample, approximately 93% of them only once. Approximately 4.5% of the sample lies in the top ten.

The cysteine opens and the phenylalanine closes a CDR3 of 17 amino acids. Just CDR3 DNA is preserved here, 51 bases in frame from base 1. The clonotype originates from an adult in good health. The sequencing used peripheral blood, collected on day 0 of AZD1222 vaccination. The chain uses TRBV21-1 and TRBJ1-6; the table's TRBD1 call for D was not verified on the DNA. TRBV21-1 is designated a pseudogene. The bases are TGTGCCAGCAGCAGGACAGGCAGGGGTTTGTATAATTCACCCCTCCACTTT. The encoded protein is CASSRTGRGLYNSPLHF.